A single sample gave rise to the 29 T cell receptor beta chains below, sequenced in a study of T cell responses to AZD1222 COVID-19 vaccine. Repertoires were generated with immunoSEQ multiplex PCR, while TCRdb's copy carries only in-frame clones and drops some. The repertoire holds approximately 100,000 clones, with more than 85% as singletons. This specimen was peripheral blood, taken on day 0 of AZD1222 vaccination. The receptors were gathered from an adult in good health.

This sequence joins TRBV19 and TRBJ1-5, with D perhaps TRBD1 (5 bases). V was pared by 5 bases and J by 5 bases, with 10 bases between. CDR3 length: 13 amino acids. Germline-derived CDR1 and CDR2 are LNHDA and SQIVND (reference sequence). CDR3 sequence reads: CASSGGMHQPQHF. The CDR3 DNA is TGTGCCAGTAGTGGGGGAATGCATCAGCCCCAGCATTTT.

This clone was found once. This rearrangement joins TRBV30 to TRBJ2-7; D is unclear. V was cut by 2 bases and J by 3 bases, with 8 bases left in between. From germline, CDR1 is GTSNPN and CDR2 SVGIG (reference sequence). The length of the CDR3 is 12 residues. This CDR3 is CAWSSDLYEQYF. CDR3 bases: TGTGCCTGGAGTTCGGACCTCTACGAGCAGTACTTC.

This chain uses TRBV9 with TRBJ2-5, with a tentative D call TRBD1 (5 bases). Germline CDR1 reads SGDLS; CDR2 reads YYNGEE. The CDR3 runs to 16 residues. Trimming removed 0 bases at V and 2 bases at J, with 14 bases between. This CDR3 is CASSVAQGRGQETQYF. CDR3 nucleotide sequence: TGTGCCAGCAGCGTAGCCCAGGGTAGGGGACAAGAGACCCAGTACTTC.

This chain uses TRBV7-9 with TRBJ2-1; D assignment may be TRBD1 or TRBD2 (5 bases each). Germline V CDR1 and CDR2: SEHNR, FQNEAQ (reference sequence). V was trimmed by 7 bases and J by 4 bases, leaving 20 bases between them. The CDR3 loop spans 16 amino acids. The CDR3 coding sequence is TGTGCCAGCACCGGCATGGGGCTAGCTAAGTACAATGAGCAGTTCTTC. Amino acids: CASTGMGLAKYNEQFF.

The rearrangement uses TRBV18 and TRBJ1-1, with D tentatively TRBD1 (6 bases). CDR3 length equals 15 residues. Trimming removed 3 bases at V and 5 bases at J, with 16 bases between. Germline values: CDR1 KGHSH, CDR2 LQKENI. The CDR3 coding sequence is TGTGCCAGCTCACCTGCACAAGGGGGATTAACTGAAGCTTTCTTT. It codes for CASSPAQGGLTEAFF. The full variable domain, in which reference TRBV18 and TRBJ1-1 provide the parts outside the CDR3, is NAGVMQNPRHLVRRRGQEARLRCSPMKGHSHVYWYRQLPEEGLKFMVYLQKENIIDESGMPKERFSAEFPKEGPSILRIQQVVRGDSAAYFCASSPAQGGLTEAFFGQGTRLTVV.

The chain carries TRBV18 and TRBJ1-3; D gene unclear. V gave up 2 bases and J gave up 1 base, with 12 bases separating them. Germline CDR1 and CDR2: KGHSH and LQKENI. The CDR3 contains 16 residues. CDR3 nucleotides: TGTGCCAGCTCACCAAACGGCCAGGCGTCTGGAAACACCATATATTTT. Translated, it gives CASSPNGQASGNTIYF.

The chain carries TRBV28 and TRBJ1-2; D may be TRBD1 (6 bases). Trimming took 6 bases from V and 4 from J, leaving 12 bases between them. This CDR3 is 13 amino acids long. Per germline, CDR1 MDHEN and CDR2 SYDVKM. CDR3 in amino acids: CASRQGSGYGYTF. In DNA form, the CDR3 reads TGTGCCAGCAGACAGGGAAGTGGCTATGGCTACACCTTC.

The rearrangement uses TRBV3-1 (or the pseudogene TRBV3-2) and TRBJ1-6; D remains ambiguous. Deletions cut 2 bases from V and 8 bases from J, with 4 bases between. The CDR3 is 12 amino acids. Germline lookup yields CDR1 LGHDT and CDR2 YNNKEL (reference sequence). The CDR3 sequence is CASSQRDSPLHF. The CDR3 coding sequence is TGTGCCAGCAGCCAAAGGGATTCACCCCTCCACTTT.

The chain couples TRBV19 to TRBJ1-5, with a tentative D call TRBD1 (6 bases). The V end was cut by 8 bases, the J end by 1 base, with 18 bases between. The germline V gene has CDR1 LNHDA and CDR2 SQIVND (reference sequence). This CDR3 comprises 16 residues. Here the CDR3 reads CASHMSGGQSNQPQHF. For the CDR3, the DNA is TGTGCCAGTCACATGAGCGGGGGGCAGAGCAATCAGCCCCAGCATTTT.

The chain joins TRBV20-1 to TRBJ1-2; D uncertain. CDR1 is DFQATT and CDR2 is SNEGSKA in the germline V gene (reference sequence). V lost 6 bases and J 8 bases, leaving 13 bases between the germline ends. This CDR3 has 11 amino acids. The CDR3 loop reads CSAHKGSGYTF. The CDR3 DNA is TGCAGTGCACACAAGGGTAGCGGCTACACCTTC.

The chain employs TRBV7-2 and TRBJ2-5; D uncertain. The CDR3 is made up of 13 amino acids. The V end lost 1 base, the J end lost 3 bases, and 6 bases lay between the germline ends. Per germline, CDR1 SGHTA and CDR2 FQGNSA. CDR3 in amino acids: CASSLDPEETQYF. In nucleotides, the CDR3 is TGTGCCAGCAGCTTAGATCCGGAAGAGACCCAGTACTTC.

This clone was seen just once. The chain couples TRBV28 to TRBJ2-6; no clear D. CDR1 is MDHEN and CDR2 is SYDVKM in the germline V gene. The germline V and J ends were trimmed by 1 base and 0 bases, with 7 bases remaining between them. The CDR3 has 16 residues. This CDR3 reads CASSLFVFSGANVLTF. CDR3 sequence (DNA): TGTGCCAGCAGTTTATTCGTTTTCTCTGGGGCCAACGTCCTGACTTTC.

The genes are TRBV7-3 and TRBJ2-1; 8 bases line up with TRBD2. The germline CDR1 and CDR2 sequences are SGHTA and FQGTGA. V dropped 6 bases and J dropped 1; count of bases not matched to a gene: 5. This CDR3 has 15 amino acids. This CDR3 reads CASSRGLASYNEQFF. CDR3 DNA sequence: TGTGCCAGCAGTCGCGGACTAGCTTCCTACAATGAGCAGTTCTTC.

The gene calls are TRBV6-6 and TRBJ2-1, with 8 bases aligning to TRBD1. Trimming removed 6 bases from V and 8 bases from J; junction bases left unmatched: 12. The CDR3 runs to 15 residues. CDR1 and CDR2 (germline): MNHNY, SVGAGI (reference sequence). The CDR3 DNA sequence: TGTGCCAGCAGAAAAATGACAGGGGCAGGGGATGAGCAGTTCTTC. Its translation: CASRKMTGAGDEQFF.

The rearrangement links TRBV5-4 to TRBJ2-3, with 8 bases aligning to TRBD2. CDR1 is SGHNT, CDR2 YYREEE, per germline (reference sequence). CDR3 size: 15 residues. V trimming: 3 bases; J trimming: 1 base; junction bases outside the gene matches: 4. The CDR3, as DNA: TGTGCCAGCAGCTCGGGGGGGGTACGCACAGATACGCAGTATTTT. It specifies CASSSGGVRTDTQYF.

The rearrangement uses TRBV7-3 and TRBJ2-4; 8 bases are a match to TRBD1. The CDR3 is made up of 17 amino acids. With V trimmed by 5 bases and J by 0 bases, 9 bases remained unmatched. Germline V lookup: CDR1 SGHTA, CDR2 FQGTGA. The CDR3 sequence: CASSPTARGLAKNIQYF. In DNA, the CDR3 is TGTGCCAGCAGCCCCACCGCCAGGGGGCTAGCCAAAAACATTCAGTACTTC.

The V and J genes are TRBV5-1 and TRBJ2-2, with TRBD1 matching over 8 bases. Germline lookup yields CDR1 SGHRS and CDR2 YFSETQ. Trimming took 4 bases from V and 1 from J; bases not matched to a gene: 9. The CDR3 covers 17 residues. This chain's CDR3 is CASSPLTGGGNTGELFF. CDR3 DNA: TGCGCCAGCAGCCCGCTTACAGGGGGTGGGAACACCGGGGAGCTGTTTTTT.

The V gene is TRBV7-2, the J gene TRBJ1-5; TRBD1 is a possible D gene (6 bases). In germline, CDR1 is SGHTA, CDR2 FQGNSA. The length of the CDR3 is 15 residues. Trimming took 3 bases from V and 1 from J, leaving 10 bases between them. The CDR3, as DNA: TGTGCCAGCAGCTTCGGGACATGGAGCAATCAGCCCCAGCATTTT. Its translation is CASSFGTWSNQPQHF.

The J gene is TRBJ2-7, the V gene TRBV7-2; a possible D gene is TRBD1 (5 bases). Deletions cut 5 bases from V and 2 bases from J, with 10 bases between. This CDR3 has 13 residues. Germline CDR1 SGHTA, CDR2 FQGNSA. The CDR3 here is CASSPPGTYEQYF. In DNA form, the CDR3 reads TGTGCCAGCAGCCCACCAGGGACCTACGAGCAGTACTTC.

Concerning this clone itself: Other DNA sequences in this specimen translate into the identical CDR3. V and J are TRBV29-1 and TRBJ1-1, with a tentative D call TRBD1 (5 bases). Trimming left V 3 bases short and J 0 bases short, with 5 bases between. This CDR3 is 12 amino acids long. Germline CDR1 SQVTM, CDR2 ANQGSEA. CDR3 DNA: TGCAGCGTTGACAGGGTGAACACTGAAGCTTTCTTT. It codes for CSVDRVNTEAFF.

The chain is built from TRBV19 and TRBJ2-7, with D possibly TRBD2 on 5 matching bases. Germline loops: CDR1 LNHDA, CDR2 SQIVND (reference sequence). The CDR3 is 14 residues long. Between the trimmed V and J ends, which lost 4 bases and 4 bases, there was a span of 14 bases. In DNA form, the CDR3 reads TGTGCCAGTAGTAAGAACAGACGAGGGTACGAGCAGTACTTC. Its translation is CASSKNRRGYEQYF.

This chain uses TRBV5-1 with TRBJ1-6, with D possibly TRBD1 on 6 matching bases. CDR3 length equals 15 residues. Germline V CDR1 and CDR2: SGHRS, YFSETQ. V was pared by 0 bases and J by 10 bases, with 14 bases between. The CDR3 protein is CASSLETGYYSPLHF. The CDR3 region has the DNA TGCGCCAGCAGCTTGGAAACAGGGTATTACTCACCCCTCCACTTT. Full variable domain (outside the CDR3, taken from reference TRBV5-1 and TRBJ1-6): KAGVTQTPRYLIKTRGQQVTLSCSPISGHRSVSWYQQTPGQGLQFLFEYFSETQRNKGNFPGRFSGRQFSNSRSEMNVSTLELGDSALYLCASSLETGYYSPLHFGNGTRLTVT.

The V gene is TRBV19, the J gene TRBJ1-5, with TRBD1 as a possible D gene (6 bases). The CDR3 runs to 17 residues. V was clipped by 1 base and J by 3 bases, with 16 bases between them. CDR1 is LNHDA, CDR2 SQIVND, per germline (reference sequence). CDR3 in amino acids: CASSIGQDPDLNQPQHF. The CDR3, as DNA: TGTGCCAGTAGTATAGGACAGGACCCTGACCTCAATCAGCCCCAGCATTTT.

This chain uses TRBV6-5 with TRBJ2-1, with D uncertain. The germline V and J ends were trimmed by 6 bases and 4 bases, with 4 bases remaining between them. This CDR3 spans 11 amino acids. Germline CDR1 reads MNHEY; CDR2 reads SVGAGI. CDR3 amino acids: CASRGYNEQFF. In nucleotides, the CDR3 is TGTGCCAGCAGGGGGTACAATGAGCAGTTCTTC.

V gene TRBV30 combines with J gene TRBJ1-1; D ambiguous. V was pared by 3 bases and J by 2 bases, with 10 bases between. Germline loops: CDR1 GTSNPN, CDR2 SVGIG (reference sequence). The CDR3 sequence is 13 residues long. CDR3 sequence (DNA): TGTGCCTGGAGCGAAAGGAGAAACACTGAAGCTTTCTTT. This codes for CAWSERRNTEAFF. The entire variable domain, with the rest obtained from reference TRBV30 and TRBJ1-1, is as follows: SQTIHQWPATLVQPVGSPLSLECTVEGTSNPNLYWYRQAAGRGLQLLFYSVGIGQISSEVPQNLSASRPQDRQFILSSKKLLLSDSGFYLCAWSERRNTEAFFGQGTRLTVV.

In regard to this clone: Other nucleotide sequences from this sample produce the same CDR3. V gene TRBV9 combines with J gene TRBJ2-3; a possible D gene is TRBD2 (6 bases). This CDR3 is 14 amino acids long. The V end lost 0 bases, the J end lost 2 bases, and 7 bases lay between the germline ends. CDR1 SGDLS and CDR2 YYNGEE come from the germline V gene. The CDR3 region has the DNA TGTGCCAGCAGCGTAGGCGGGGACACAGATACGCAGTATTTT. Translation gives CASSVGGDTDTQYF.

The CDR3 is CASSERWDQPQHF. The CDR3, as DNA: TGTGCCAGCAGTGAAAGGTGGGATCAGCCCCAGCATTTT. The V call is TRBV6-1, the J call TRBJ1-5; D is unclear. V was cut by 2 bases and J by 5 bases, with 7 bases left in between. The CDR3 is made up of 13 amino acids. The germline V gene has CDR1 MNHNS and CDR2 SASEGT.

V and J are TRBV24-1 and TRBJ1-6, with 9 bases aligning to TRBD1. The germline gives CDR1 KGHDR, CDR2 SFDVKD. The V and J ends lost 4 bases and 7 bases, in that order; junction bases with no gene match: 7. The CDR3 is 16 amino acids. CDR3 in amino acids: CATSDSGQGKNSPLHF. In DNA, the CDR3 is TGTGCCACCAGTGACTCCGGACAGGGGAAGAATTCACCCCTCCACTTT.

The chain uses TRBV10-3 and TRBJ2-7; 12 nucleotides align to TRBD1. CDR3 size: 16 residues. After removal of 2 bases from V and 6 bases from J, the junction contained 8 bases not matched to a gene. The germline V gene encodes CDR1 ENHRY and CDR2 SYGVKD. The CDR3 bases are TGTGCCATCAGTGAGGGAACGGGACAGGGGGCATCCGAGCAGTACTTC. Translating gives CAISEGTGQGASEQYF.